Following are 3 T cell receptor beta chains from one sample sequenced in a study of immune evolution from preneoplasia to lung adenocarcinoma. Measured with immunoSEQ multiplex PCR; TCRdb has only the in-frame clones, and not every one. The sample includes fewer than 12,000 clones, roughly four fifths of them seen just once. The sequenced sample was FFPE minimally invasive lung adenocarcinoma tissue. These receptors all come from a person aged 65-85 years with lung adenocarcinoma.

The J gene is TRBJ2-2, the V gene TRBV2; D gene uncertain. The CDR3 has 13 residues. CDR1 is SNHLY, CDR2 FYNNEI, per germline. Trimming removed 4 bases at V and 5 bases at J, with 8 bases between. Here the CDR3 DNA reads TGTGCCAGCAGTGGATCAGGTACCGGGGAGCTGTTTTTT. Translating gives CASSGSGTGELFF.

The chain carries TRBV30 and TRBJ2-5, with TRBD2 matching over 9 bases. The germline gives CDR1 GTSNPN, CDR2 SVGIG (reference sequence). Losses at the gene ends were 2 bases for V and 2 bases for J; bases not matched to a gene: 6. There are 15 residues in the CDR3. The CDR3 DNA reads as TGTGCCTGGAGTCGGGGCGGGGGGGTACAAGAGACCCAGTACTTC. Translated: CAWSRGGGVQETQYF.

The chain uses TRBV9 and TRBJ2-1, with a tentative D call TRBD1 (6 bases). Deletions cut 0 bases from V and 9 bases from J, with 10 bases between. CDR1 SGDLS and CDR2 YYNGEE come from the germline V gene. This CDR3 spans 13 amino acids. The CDR3, as DNA: TGTGCCAGCAGCGTAGTCAGGGGTAGTGAGCAGTTCTTC. Its translation: CASSVVRGSEQFF. Drawing the rest from reference TRBV9 and TRBJ2-1, the complete variable domain is DSGVTQTPKHLITATGQRVTLRCSPRSGDLSVYWYQQSLDQGLQFLIQYYNGEERAKGNILERFSAQQFPDLHSELNLSSLELGDSALYFCASSVVRGSEQFFGPGTRLTVL.